Following are 20 T cell receptor beta chains from one sample sequenced in a study of blood T cells in healthy people across ages. PCR was performed a second time for about 7 to 12 cycles using a sample-barcoded 5' primer and a J-beta primer mix. TCRdb re-analysed the 5' RACE reads in MiXCR, keeping a single row per CDR3 protein. The sample holds about 1.8 million distinct CDR3 sequences, less than 50% seen once. The sample comprised blood. The source of these receptors is a woman between 35 and 50 years old in good health.

The J gene is TRBJ2-3, the V gene TRBV27, with TRBD1 matching over 7 bases. Germline V CDR1 and CDR2: MNHEY, SMNVEV (reference sequence). This CDR3 is built from 15 residues. V shed 5 bases and J 2 bases; nucleotides not matched to a gene: 7. The CDR3 DNA follows: TGTGCCAGCAGTATCTACAGGGGCCCCACAGATACGCAGTATTTT. Translation: CASSIYRGPTDTQYF.

The chain links TRBV6-2 or TRBV6-3 to TRBJ2-4; D not certain. The V gene lost 6 bases and the J gene lost 2 bases, with 11 bases spanning the gap. CDR3 length: 14 amino acids. The germline V gene has CDR1 MNHEY and CDR2 SVGEGT. CDR3 nucleotides: TGTGCCAGCAGAAACCACAGAACCAAAAACATTCAGTACTTC. It codes for CASRNHRTKNIQYF.

A remark on this clonotype: Being one base from a much bigger clone, this may be a read error. V is TRBV5-5 and J is TRBJ2-7, with 13 bases aligning to TRBD2. Near its end, the DNA agrees better with TRBJ2-5, so the J call may be wrong. The CDR3 runs 15 residues. Germline V gives CDR1 SGHKS, CDR2 YYEKEE (reference sequence). CDR3 loop: CACSPGTSGVETQYF. Here the CDR3 DNA reads TGTGCCTGCAGCCCCGGGACTAGCGGGGTAGAGACCCAGTACTTC.

Remarks on this clonotype: The junction and the germline gene differ at one end; a read error may be behind it. The chain joins TRBV4-1 to TRBJ2-1; D unclear. From germline, CDR1 is MGHRA and CDR2 YSYEKL. CDR3 size: 14 residues. CDR3 coding DNA: TGTGCCAGCAGCCTTAGGTCCAACCCCGATGAGCAGTTCTTC. It codes for CASSLRSNPDEQFF.

This clonotype has just a few counts. This chain uses TRBV5-1 with TRBJ2-3, with TRBD2 identical over 7 bases. The trim removed 2 bases at V and 2 bases at J, leaving 5 bases unmatched. CDR3 length equals 15 residues. Germline assignment: CDR1 SGHRS and CDR2 YFSETQ. CDR3 protein: CASSLFGGTTDTQYF. The CDR3 DNA reads as TGCGCCAGCAGCTTATTCGGGGGGACCACAGATACGCAGTATTTT.

The chain couples TRBV27 to TRBJ2-7, with 7 bases lining up with TRBD1. The DNA end lines up better with TRBJ2-5; the J call may be wrong. This CDR3 comprises 14 residues. CDR1 and CDR2 (germline): MNHEY, SMNVEV (reference sequence). Here the CDR3 DNA reads TGTGCCAGCAGCCTTCGACAGGGACGGAAGACCCAGTACTTC. It specifies CASSLRQGRKTQYF.

This clonotype appeared a few times. The CDR3 nucleotides are TGCGCCAGCAGGGCAACTAACTATGGCTACACCTTC. Protein sequence: CASRATNYGYTF. The chain combines TRBV5-1 with TRBJ1-2; D gene uncertain. The V end was cut by 5 bases, the J end by 0 bases, with 5 bases between. This CDR3 contains 12 residues. CDR1 is SGHRS, CDR2 YFSETQ, per germline.

The chain combines TRBV5-1 with TRBJ1-6; D call uncertain. The CDR3 covers 15 residues. Germline V gene lookup returns CDR1 SGHRS and CDR2 YFSETQ. V was pared by 4 bases and J by 2 bases, with 10 bases between. The CDR3 bases are TGCGCCAGCAGCAGGGAAAGTCCCTATAATTCACCCCTCCACTTT. Protein product: CASSRESPYNSPLHF.

The chain has TRBV5-1 and TRBJ2-7; 9 positions match TRBD1. CDR1 and CDR2 (germline): SGHRS, YFSETQ. The CDR3 totals 15 residues. The V gene end was trimmed by 0 bases and the J gene end by 3 bases; junction bases not matched to a gene: 4. The CDR3 nucleotides are TGCGCCAGCAGCTTGGTCCCGGGACAGGGCTACGAGCAGTACTTC. Amino acids: CASSLVPGQGYEQYF.

This clonotype was seen only once. This chain connects TRBV6-1 to TRBJ2-5; no clear D gene. V dropped 5 bases and J dropped 11 bases, with 24 bases sitting between them. CDR1 is MNHNS, CDR2 SASEGT, per germline. This CDR3 region has 15 residues. Here the CDR3 reads CASSPHSGRLSEQYF. In DNA form, the CDR3 reads TGTGCCAGCAGTCCACACTCGGGCCGGCTAAGTGAGCAGTACTTC.

The chain carries TRBV27 and TRBJ1-5; 7 bases agree with TRBD1. Germline V lookup: CDR1 MNHEY, CDR2 SMNVEV (reference sequence). J was trimmed by 2 bases and V by 3 bases; bases with no gene match: 4. The CDR3 contains 15 residues. The CDR3 bases are TGTGCCAGCAGTTTTGAGGGGGCTCGCAATCAGCCCCAGCATTTT. Its translation is CASSFEGARNQPQHF.

This clonotype was counted ten times or more. V is TRBV4-2 and J is TRBJ2-3, with TRBD2 as a possible D gene (5 bases). CDR1 LGHNA and CDR2 YNFKEQ come from the germline V gene. The CDR3 has 12 amino acids. Trimming stripped 4 bases from V and 6 bases from J, with 8 bases between. This CDR3 reads CASSRVADTQYF. The CDR3 DNA sequence: TGTGCCAGCAGCCGCGTAGCGGATACGCAGTATTTT.

This clonotype came up a few times. The gene calls are TRBV6-6 and TRBJ2-1; 9 bases match TRBD1. Germline CDR1 MNHNY, CDR2 SVGAGI (reference sequence). The CDR3 totals 14 residues. Germline trimming cut 0 bases from V and 7 bases from J; bases unmatched to any gene: 1. Here the CDR3 DNA reads TGTGCCAGCAGTTACTCACAGGGGGCTAATGAGCAGTTCTTC. Translating it yields CASSYSQGANEQFF.

The J gene is TRBJ1-2, the V gene TRBV2; possible D gene TRBD1, 6 bases. Germline CDR1 and CDR2: SNHLY and FYNNEI. V was clipped by 6 bases and J by 4 bases, with 15 bases between them. The CDR3 is made up of 14 amino acids. CDR3 region: CASSGATGRYGYTF. The CDR3 DNA reads TGTGCCAGCAGCGGAGCGACAGGTCGCTATGGCTACACCTTC.

This clonotype was seen only a few times. The chain links TRBV4-3 to TRBJ2-1; D remains unclear. CDR3 length: 15 amino acids. Germline CDR1 LGHNA, CDR2 YSLEER. The V end was cut by 1 base, the J end by 10 bases, with 17 bases between. The CDR3 sequence: CASSQGRTKPHEQFF. The CDR3 DNA reads TGCGCCAGCAGCCAAGGTAGGACGAAACCTCACGAGCAGTTCTTC.

This clonotype showed up just a few times. The J gene is TRBJ2-1, the V gene TRBV20-1; 11 bases fit TRBD2. V was clipped by 6 bases and J by 5 bases; unmatched bases: 12. The V gene's germline CDR1 is DFQATT and CDR2 SNEGSKA (reference sequence). The CDR3 covers 16 residues. The CDR3 sequence: CSAPGFGTSGNNEQFF. The DNA of the CDR3 is TGCAGTGCCCCCGGATTTGGGACTAGCGGAAACAATGAGCAGTTCTTC.

The sample holds a few counts of this clonotype. V usage is TRBV29-1 and J usage is TRBJ2-7, with a possible D match to TRBD1 (6 bases). Germline CDR1 and CDR2: SQVTM and ANQGSEA. CDR3 size: 15 residues. V dropped 5 bases and J dropped 2 bases, with 19 bases sitting between them. Here the CDR3 reads CSVTRMDRDTYEQYF. The CDR3 DNA reads TGCAGCGTTACCCGGATGGACAGAGACACCTACGAGCAGTACTTC.

The rearrangement joins TRBV5-1 to TRBJ2-4; D is possibly TRBD1 (6 bases). Germline V lookup: CDR1 SGHRS, CDR2 YFSETQ. Trimming cost V 4 bases and J 3 bases, with 17 bases left between them. The CDR3 covers 16 residues. CDR3 sequence reads: CASSPGQSLIKNIQYF. The CDR3 bases are TGCGCCAGCAGCCCCGGACAGTCCTTGATCAAAAACATTCAGTACTTC. The full variable domain, completed using reference TRBV5-1 and TRBJ2-4, is KAGVTQTPRYLIKTRGQQVTLSCSPISGHRSVSWYQQTPGQGLQFLFEYFSETQRNKGNFPGRFSGRQFSNSRSEMNVSTLELGDSALYLCASSPGQSLIKNIQYFGAGTRLSVL.

The chain uses TRBV29-1 and TRBJ1-1, with D uncertain. V was trimmed by 5 bases and J by 1 base, leaving 8 bases between them. CDR1 is SQVTM and CDR2 is ANQGSEA in the germline V gene. The length of the CDR3 is 12 residues. Written as DNA, the CDR3 is TGCAGCGTTAAGATGGCGAACACTGAAGCTTTCTTT. Protein: CSVKMANTEAFF.

This clonotype was counted a few times. This chain joins TRBV6-2 or TRBV6-3 and TRBJ2-5, with 13 nucleotides matching TRBD2. Germline lookup yields CDR1 MNHEY and CDR2 SVGEGT. With V trimmed by 8 bases and J by 2 bases, 2 bases remained unmatched. This CDR3 has 14 amino acids. The CDR3 spells CASGTSGIQETQYF. CDR3 sequence (DNA): TGTGCCAGCGGGACTAGCGGGATACAAGAGACCCAGTACTTC.